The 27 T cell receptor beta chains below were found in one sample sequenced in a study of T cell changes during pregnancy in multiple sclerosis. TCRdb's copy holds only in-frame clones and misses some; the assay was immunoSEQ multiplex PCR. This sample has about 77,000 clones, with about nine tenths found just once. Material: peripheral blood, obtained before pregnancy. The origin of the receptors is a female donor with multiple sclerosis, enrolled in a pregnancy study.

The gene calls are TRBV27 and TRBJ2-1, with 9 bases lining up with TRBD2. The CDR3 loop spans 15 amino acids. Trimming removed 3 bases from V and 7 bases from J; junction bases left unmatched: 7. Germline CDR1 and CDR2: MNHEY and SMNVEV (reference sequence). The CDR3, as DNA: TGTGCCAGCAGTTTCTCGCGGGGGGGTAGGAATGAGCAGTTCTTC. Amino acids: CASSFSRGGRNEQFF.

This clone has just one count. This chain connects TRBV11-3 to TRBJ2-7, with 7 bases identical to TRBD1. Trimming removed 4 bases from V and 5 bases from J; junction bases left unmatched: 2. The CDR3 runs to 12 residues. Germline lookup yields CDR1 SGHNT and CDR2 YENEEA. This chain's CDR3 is CASSSRGNEQYF. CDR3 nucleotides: TGTGCCAGCAGCTCCAGGGGGAACGAGCAGTACTTC.

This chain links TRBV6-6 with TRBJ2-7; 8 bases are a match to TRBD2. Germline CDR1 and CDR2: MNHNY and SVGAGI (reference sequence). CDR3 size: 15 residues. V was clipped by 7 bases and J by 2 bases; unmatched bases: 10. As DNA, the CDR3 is TGTGCCAGCACCCACGTCAAACTAGCGGCCTACGAGCAGTACTTC. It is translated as CASTHVKLAAYEQYF.

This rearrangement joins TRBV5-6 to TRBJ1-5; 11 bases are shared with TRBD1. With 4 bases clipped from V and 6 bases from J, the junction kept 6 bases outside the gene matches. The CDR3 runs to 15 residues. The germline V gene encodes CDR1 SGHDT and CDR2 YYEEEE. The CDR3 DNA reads TGTGCCAGCAGCCTCGGACAGGGGGCTAGTCAGCCCCAGCATTTT. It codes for CASSLGQGASQPQHF.

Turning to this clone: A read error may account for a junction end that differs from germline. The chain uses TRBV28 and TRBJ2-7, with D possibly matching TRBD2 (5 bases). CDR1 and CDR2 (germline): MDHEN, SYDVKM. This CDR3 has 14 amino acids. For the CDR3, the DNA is TGTGCGTCCGCCCGGGGTGCGACACCCGGAGGCCCGGGCTTC. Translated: CASARGATPGGPGF.

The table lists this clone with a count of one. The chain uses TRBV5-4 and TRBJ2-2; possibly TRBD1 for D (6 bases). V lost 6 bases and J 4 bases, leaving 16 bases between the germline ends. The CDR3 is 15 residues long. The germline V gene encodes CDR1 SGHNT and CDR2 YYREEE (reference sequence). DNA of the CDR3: TGTGCCAGCACTCGAAAGGACAGCCCCACCGGGGAGCTGTTTTTT. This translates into CASTRKDSPTGELFF.

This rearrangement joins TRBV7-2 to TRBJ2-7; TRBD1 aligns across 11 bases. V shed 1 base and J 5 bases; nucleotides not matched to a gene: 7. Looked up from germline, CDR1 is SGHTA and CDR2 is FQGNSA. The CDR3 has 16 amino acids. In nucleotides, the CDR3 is TGTGCCAGCAGCTTAGTAGGGGACAGGGGGTTTAACGAGCAGTACTTC. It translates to CASSLVGDRGFNEQYF.

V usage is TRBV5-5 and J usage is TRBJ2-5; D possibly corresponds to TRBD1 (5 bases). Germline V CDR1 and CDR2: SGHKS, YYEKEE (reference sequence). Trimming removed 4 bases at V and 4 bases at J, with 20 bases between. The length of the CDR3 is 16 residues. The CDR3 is CASSVPQGRRAETQYF. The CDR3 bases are TGTGCCAGCAGCGTGCCCCAGGGTCGGCGTGCAGAGACCCAGTACTTC.

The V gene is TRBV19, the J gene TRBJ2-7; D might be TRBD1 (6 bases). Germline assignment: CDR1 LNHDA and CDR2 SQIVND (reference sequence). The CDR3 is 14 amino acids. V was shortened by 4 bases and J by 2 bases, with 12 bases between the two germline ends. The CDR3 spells CASSRGGQPYEQYF. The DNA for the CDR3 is TGTGCCAGTAGTAGAGGAGGACAGCCCTACGAGCAGTACTTC.

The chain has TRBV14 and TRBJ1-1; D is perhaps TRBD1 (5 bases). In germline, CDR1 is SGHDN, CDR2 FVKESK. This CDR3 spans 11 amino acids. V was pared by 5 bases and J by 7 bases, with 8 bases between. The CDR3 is CASSGAYEAFF. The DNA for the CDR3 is TGTGCCAGCAGCGGGGCTTATGAAGCTTTCTTT.

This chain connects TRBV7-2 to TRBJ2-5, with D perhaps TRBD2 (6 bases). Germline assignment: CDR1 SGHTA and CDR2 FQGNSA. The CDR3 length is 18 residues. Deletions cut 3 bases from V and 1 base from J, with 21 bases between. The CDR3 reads CASSFGLGAGLIQETQYF. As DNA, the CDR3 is TGTGCCAGCAGCTTCGGCTTAGGGGCGGGGCTAATCCAAGAGACCCAGTACTTC.

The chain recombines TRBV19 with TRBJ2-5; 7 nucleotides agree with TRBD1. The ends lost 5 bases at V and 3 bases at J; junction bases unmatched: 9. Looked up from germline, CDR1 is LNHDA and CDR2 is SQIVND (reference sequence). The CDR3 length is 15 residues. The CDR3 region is CASSVTTGVKETQYF. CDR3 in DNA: TGTGCCAGTAGTGTAACTACAGGGGTAAAAGAGACCCAGTACTTC.

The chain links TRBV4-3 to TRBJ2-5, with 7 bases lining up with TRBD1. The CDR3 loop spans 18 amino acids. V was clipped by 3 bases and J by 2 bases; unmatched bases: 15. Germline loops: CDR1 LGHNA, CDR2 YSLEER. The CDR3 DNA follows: TGCGCCAGCAGCCATGGGAAAACAGGGGCATTGGGTCAAGAGACCCAGTACTTC. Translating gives CASSHGKTGALGQETQYF.

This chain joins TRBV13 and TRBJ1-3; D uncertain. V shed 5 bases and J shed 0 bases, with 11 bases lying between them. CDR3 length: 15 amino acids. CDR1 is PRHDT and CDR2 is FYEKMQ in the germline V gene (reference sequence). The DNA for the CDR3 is TGTGCCAGCAGCCAAAGGGAGATCTCTGGAAACACCATATATTTT. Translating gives CASSQREISGNTIYF. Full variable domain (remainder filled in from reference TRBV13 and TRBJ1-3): AAGVIQSPRHLIKEKRETATLKCYPIPRHDTVYWYQQGPGQDPQFLISFYEKMQSDKGSIPDRFSAQQFSDYHSELNMSSLELGDSALYFCASSQREISGNTIYFGEGSWLTVV.

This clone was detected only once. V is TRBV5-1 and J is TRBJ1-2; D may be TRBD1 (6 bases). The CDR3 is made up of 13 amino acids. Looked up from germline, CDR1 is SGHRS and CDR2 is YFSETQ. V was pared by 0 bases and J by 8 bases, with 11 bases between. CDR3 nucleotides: TGCGCCAGCAGCTTGGACAGGGTGGCCGGCTACACCTTC. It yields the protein CASSLDRVAGYTF.

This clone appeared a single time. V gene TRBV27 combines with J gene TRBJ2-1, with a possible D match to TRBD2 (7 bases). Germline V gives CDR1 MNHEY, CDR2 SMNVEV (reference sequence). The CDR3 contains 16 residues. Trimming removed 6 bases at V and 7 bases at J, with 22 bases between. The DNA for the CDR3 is TGTGCCAGCAGCCCAAGGGGGGGGGTCTTTAGGAATGAGCAGTTCTTC. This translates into CASSPRGGVFRNEQFF.

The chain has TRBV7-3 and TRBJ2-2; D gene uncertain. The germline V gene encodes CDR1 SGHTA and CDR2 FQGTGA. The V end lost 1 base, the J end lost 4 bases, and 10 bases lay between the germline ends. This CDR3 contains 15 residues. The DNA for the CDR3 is TGTGCCAGCAGCTTAAACCCTTTGAGCACCGGGGAGCTGTTTTTT. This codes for CASSLNPLSTGELFF.

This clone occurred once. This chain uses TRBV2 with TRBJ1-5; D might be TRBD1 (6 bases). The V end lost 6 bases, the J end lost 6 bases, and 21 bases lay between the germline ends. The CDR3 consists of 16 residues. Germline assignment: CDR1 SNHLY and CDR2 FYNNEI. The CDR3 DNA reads TGTGCCAGCAGATCTGAACAGGGTATGGGTAGTCAGCCCCAGCATTTT. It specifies CASRSEQGMGSQPQHF.

This CDR3 is CASSLDYYQPQHF. CDR3 DNA sequence: TGTGCCAGCAGCTTAGATTATTATCAGCCCCAGCATTTT. The V gene is TRBV7-9, the J gene TRBJ1-5; D call uncertain. Trimming removed 1 base from V and 5 bases from J, with 6 bases in between. The CDR3 consists of 13 residues. Germline V lookup: CDR1 SEHNR, CDR2 FQNEAQ (reference sequence).

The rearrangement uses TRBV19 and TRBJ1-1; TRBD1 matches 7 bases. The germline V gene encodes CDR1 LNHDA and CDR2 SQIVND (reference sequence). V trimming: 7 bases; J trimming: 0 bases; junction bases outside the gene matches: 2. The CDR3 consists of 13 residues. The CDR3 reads CASKTGLNTEAFF. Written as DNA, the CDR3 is TGTGCCAGTAAGACAGGGTTGAACACTGAAGCTTTCTTT.

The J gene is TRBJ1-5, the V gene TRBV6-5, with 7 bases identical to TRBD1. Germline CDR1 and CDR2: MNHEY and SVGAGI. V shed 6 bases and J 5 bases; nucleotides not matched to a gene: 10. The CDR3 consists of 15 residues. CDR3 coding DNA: TGTGCCAGCAGAGCGACAGGGCGTGGGGATCAGCCCCAGCATTTT. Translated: CASRATGRGDQPQHF.

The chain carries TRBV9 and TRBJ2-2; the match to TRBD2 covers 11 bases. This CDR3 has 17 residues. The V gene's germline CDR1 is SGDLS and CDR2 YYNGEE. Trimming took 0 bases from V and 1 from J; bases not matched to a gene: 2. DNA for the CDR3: TGTGCCAGCAGCGTAGTTAGCGGGGGGGTGAACACCGGGGAGCTGTTTTTT. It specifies CASSVVSGGVNTGELFF.

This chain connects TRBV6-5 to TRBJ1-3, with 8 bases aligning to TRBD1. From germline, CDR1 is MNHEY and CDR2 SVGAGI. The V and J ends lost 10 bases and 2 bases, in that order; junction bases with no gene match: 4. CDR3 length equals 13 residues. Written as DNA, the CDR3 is TGTGCCACAAGGACAGGGCCTGGAAACACCATATATTTT. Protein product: CATRTGPGNTIYF.

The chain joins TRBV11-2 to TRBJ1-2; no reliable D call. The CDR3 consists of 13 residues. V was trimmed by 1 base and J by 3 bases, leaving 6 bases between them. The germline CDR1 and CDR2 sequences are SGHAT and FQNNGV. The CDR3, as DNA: TGTGCCAGCAGCTTAGGCGGGTACTATGGCTACACCTTC. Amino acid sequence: CASSLGGYYGYTF.

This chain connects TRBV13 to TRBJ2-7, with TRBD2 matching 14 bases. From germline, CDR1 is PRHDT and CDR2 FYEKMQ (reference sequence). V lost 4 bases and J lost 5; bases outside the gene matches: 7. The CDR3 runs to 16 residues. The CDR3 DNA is TGTGCCAGCAGCTCACCTGGACTAGCGGGGGGACACGAGCAGTACTTC. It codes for CASSSPGLAGGHEQYF. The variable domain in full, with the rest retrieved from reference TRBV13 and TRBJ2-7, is AAGVIQSPRHLIKEKRETATLKCYPIPRHDTVYWYQQGPGQDPQFLISFYEKMQSDKGSIPDRFSAQQFSDYHSELNMSSLELGDSALYFCASSSPGLAGGHEQYFGPGTRLTVT.

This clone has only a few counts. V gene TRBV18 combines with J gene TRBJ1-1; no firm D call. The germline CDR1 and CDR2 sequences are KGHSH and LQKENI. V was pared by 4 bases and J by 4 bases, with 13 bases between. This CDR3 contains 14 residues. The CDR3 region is CASSQIEGVTEAFF. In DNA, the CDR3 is TGTGCCAGCTCACAGATCGAGGGCGTCACTGAAGCTTTCTTT.

The CDR3 sequence is CASSSRQYSNQPQHF. In DNA, the CDR3 is TGTGCCAGCAGTTCTCGACAGTATAGCAATCAGCCCCAGCATTTT. The genes are TRBV6-5 and TRBJ1-5; tentative D call: TRBD1 (5 bases). CDR1 MNHEY and CDR2 SVGAGI come from the germline V gene. The V gene lost 4 bases and the J gene lost 0 bases, with 10 bases spanning the gap. The CDR3 has 15 residues.